This note documents a single T cell receptor (beta chain) sequence. The method was immunoSEQ multiplex PCR; TCRdb's version includes in-frame clones alone and lacks a portion of them. This table has about 39,000 clones, around 63% appearing once. The source of the sample is a study of cytotoxic CD8 clonotypes in ibrutinib-treated CLL. Study background: The study included 11 to 12 relapsed/refractory and 15 treatment-naive patients; 17 to 18 had IGHV unmutated disease.

The CDR3 totals 11 residues. Germline values: CDR1 ENHRY, CDR2 SYGVKD. V lost 10 bases and J 10 bases, leaving 16 bases between the germline ends. The sequences come from PBMCs, collected at disease progression, from a patient treated with ibrutinib. The clonotype was recovered from a human donor with chronic lymphocytic leukemia. This chain uses TRBV10-3 with TRBJ2-5; no reliable D call. This chain's CDR3 is CATSTSWDQYF. CDR3 sequence (DNA): TGTGCCACTTCCACGTCTTGGGACCAGTACTTC.